This TCR beta chain was observed in a study of radiation and T cells in renal cell carcinoma. Turning to the study itself: Nephrectomy followed 15 Gy stereotactic body radiation by 4 weeks. Study-level findings and limits: Baseline intratumoral clonotype presence is unknown without pretreatment biopsies.

This table comes from immunoSEQ multiplex PCR, and its TCRdb copy is limited to in-frame clones, with some not included. The repertoire holds about 91,000 clones, with 70% to 85% as singletons. Germline-derived CDR1 and CDR2 are SGHAT and FQNNGV. Trimming removed 1 base at V and 8 bases at J, with 11 bases between. This CDR3 is built from 13 residues. This clone was recorded only once. Antigen: not known. Described time point: baseline pretreatment blood. Treatment indicated: 15 Gy SBRT to primary tumor, nephrectomy 4 weeks later. The genes are TRBV11-2 and TRBJ1-2; the D gene is possibly TRBD1 (5 bases). The receptor was derived from a man aged 55 to 70 with renal cell carcinoma. Sequences were derived from blood, sampled from a patient whose treatment included radiotherapy and nephrectomy. In DNA form, the CDR3 reads TGTGCCAGCAGCTTAGGCAGGGCAAGGGGCTACACCTTC. Amino acids: CASSLGRARGYTF.